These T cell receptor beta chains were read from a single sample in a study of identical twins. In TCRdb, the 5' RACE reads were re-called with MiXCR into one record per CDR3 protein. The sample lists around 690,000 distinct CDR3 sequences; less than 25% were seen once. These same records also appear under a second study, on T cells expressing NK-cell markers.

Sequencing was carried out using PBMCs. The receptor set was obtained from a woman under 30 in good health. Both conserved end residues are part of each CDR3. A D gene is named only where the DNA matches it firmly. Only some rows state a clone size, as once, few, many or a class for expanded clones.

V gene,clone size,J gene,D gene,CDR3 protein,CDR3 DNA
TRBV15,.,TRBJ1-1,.,CATSRPVDRNTEAFF,TGTGCCACCAGCAGACCAGTGGACCGGAACACTGAAGCTTTCTTT
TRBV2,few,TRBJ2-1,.,CASRPEGSEQFF,TGTGCCAGCAGGCCCGAGGGGTCTGAGCAGTTCTTC
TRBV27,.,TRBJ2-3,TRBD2,CASPRGTSNSTDTQYF,TGTGCCAGCCCTCGGGGGACTAGCAATAGCACAGATACGCAGTATTTT
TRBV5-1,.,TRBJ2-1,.,CASSLARRVLNEQFF,TGCGCCAGCAGCTTGGCCCGCAGAGTTCTCAATGAGCAGTTCTTC
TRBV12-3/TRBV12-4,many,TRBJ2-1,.,CASSSGHEQFF,TGTGCCAGCAGTAGCGGCCATGAGCAGTTCTTC
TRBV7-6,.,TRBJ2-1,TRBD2,CASSSLGREERSYNEQFF,TGTGCCAGCAGCTCGTTGGGGCGGGAGGAAAGATCCTACAATGAGCAGTTCTTC
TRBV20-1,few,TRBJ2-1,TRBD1,CSATRDSIFSSYNEQFF,TGCAGTGCTACTCGGGACAGTATATTCAGCTCCTACAATGAGCAGTTCTTC
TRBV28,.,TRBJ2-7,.,CASSPPTGRNEQYF,TGTGCCAGCAGTCCCCCGACGGGGAGGAACGAGCAGTACTTC
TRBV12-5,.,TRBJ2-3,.,CASGLVQDGTLDTDTQYF,TGTGCTAGTGGTTTGGTACAAGACGGAACCTTGGACACAGATACGCAGTATTTT
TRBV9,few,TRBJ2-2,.,CASSADPGAGELFF,TGTGCCAGCAGCGCCGACCCTGGCGCCGGGGAGCTGTTTTTT
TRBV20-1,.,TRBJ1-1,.,CSARGGLGSEAFF,TGCAGTGCTAGGGGGGGGCTCGGATCCGAAGCTTTCTTT
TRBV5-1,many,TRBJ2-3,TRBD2,CASSRTGTSGTDTQYF,TGCGCCAGCAGCCGCACCGGGACTAGCGGAACAGATACGCAGTATTTT
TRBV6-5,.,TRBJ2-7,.,CASSPTNYGQYF,TGTGCCAGCAGTCCTACGAATTACGGGCAGTACTTC
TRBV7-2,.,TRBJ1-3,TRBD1,CASSYRGLGNTIYF,TGTGCCAGCAGCTACAGGGGGCTTGGAAACACCATATATTTT
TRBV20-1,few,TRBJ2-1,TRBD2,CSAIAGFSYNEQFF,TGCAGTGCTATAGCGGGATTTTCCTACAATGAGCAGTTCTTC
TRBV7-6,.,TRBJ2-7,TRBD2,CASSSGTSSLEQYF,TGTGCCAGCAGTTCCGGGACTAGCTCGCTGGAGCAGTACTTC
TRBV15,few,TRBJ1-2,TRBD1,CATSRGSGQENGYTF,TGTGCCACCAGCAGGGGGTCAGGACAGGAGAATGGCTACACCTTC
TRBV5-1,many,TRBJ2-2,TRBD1,CASRETGTGNTGELFF,TGCGCCAGCAGAGAGACCGGGACAGGGAACACCGGGGAGCTGTTTTTT
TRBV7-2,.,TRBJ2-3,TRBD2,CASSSDQRESTDTQYF,TGTGCCAGCAGCTCGGATCAGCGGGAAAGCACAGATACGCAGTATTTT
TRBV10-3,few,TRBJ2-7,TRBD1,CAISRTGERSEQYF,TGTGCCATCAGCCGGACAGGGGAACGATCCGAGCAGTACTTC
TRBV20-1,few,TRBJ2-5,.,CSAREKPMYQETQYF,TGCAGTGCTAGAGAGAAACCGATGTACCAAGAGACCCAGTACTTC
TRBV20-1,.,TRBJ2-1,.,CSAREGSSVYNEQFF,TGCAGTGCTAGAGAAGGGAGTAGCGTGTACAATGAGCAGTTCTTC
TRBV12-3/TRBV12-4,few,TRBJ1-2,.,CASTPGEYGYTF,TGTGCCAGCACTCCAGGAGAGTATGGCTACACCTTC
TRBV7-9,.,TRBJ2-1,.,CASSARESSYNEQFF,TGTGCCAGCAGCGCTCGGGAGAGCTCCTACAATGAGCAGTTCTTC
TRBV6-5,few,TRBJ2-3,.,CASSYSQGTDTQYF,TGTGCCAGCAGTTACTCGCAGGGGACAGATACGCAGTATTTT
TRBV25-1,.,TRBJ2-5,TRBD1,CASSSRGGAQTQYF,TGTGCCAGCAGCAGTAGAGGGGGCGCCCAGACCCAGTACTTC
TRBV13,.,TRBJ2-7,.,CASSTGPHSHEQYF,TGTGCCAGCAGCACTGGCCCCCACTCTCACGAGCAGTACTTC
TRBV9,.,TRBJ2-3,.,CASSVGGMANTQYF,TGTGCCAGCAGCGTAGGGGGGATGGCAAATACGCAGTATTTT
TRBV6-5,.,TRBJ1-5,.,CASSYIENSNQPQHF,TGTGCCAGCAGTTACATAGAGAATAGCAATCAGCCCCAGCATTTT
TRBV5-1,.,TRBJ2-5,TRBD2,CASSLVKRTSGDQETQYF,TGCGCCAGCAGCTTGGTTAAACGGACTAGCGGGGATCAAGAGACCCAGTACTTC
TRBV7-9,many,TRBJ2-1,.,CASSLGTNEQFF,TGTGCCAGCAGCTTAGGGACCAATGAGCAGTTCTTC
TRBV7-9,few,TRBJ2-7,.,CASSTDSTYEQYF,TGTGCCAGCAGCACAGACAGCACCTACGAGCAGTACTTC
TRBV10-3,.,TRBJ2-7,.,CAISFRGYSHEQYF,TGTGCCATCAGTTTCAGGGGTTATAGCCACGAGCAGTACTTC
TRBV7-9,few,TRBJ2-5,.,CASSLKEGGVETQYF,TGTGCCAGCAGCTTAAAAGAGGGCGGGGTGGAGACCCAGTACTTC
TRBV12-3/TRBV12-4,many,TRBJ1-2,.,CASSLGYGYTF,TGTGCCAGCAGTTTGGGCTATGGCTACACCTTC
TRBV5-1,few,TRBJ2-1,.,CASSLTGGRSYNEQFF,TGCGCCAGCAGCTTGACGGGGGGCCGCTCCTACAATGAGCAGTTCTTC
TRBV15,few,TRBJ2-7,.,CATLGQNYEQYF,TGTGCCACGCTGGGACAAAACTACGAGCAGTACTTC
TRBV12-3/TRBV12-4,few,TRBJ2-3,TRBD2,CASSIALAMITDTQYF,TGTGCCAGCAGCATCGCACTAGCGATGATCACAGATACGCAGTATTTT
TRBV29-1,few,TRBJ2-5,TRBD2,CSVVGGGDETQYF,TGCAGCGTTGTTGGCGGGGGAGATGAGACCCAGTACTTC
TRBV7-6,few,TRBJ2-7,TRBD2,CASSLSGGIHEQYF,TGTGCCAGCAGCTTATCGGGGGGTATCCACGAGCAGTACTTC
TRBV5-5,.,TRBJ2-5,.,CASRSEPETQYF,TGTGCCAGCAGATCAGAGCCGGAGACCCAGTACTTC
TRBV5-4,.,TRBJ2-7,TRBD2,CASSPRGSSGAYEQYF,TGTGCCAGCAGCCCAAGGGGAAGTAGCGGGGCCTACGAGCAGTACTTC
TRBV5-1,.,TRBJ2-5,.,CASSSGGIETQYF,TGCGCCAGCAGCTCCGGGGGAATCGAGACCCAGTACTTC
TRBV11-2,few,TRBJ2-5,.,CASSRTKTQYF,TGTGCCAGCAGCCGCACGAAGACCCAGTACTTC
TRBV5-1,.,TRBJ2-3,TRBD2,CASSASGTSGSHTQYF,TGCGCCAGCAGCGCCTCCGGGACTAGCGGCTCGCATACGCAGTATTTT
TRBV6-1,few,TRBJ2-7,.,CASSRLGIAGQYEQYF,TGTGCCAGCAGTCGACTGGGAATTGCGGGCCAATACGAGCAGTACTTC
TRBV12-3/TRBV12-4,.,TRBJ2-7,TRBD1,CASSDRDRENEQYF,TGTGCCAGCAGTGACCGGGACAGGGAAAACGAGCAGTACTTC
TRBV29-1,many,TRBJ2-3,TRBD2,CSVEVAGGGDTQYF,TGCAGCGTTGAAGTTGCGGGGGGCGGAGATACGCAGTATTTT
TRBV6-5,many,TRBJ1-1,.,CASSFPPTGENTEAFF,TGTGCCAGCAGTTTCCCTCCTACTGGGGAGAACACTGAAGCTTTCTTT
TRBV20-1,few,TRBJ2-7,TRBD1,CSASPGTGEHEQYF,TGCAGTGCAAGTCCCGGGACAGGGGAACACGAGCAGTACTTC
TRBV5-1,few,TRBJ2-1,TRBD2,CASSAFGGLAVSYNEQFF,TGCGCCAGCAGTGCGTTTGGAGGACTAGCGGTTTCCTACAATGAGCAGTTCTTC
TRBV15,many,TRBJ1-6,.,CATSRGTGTGNSPLHF,TGTGCCACCAGCAGAGGAACGGGGACGGGAAATTCACCCCTCCACTTT
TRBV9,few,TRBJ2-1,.,CASSVTGSGHNEQFF,TGTGCCAGCAGCGTGACCGGTAGCGGACACAATGAGCAGTTCTTC
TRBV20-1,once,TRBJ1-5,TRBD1,CSARDSGTGGLQPQHF,TGCAGTGCTAGAGATTCGGGGACAGGGGGATTACAGCCCCAGCATTTT
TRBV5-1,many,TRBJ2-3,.,CASSLQWETQYF,TGCGCCAGCAGCTTACAATGGGAAACGCAGTATTTT
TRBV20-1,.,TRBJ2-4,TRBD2,CSAQGLAGGKNIQYF,TGCAGTGCCCAGGGACTAGCGGGAGGGAAAAACATTCAGTACTTC
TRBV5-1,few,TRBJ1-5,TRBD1,CASSFGPQGGNQPQHF,TGCGCCAGCAGCTTTGGACCACAGGGGGGCAATCAGCCCCAGCATTTT